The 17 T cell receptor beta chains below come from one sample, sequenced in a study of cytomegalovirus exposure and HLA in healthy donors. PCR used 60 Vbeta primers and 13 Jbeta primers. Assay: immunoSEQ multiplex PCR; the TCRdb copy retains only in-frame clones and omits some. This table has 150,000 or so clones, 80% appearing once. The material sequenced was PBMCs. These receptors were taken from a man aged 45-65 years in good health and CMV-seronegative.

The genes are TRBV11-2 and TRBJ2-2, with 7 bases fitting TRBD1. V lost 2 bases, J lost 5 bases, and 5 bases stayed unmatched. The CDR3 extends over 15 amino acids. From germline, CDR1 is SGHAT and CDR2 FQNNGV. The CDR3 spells CASSLPGQKTGELFF. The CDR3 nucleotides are TGTGCCAGCAGCTTACCGGGACAGAAAACCGGGGAGCTGTTTTTT.

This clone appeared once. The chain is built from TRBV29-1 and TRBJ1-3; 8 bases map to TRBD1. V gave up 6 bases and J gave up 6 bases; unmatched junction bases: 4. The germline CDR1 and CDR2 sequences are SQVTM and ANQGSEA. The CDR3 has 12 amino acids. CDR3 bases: TGCAGCGTCCAGGGGGCTGAAAACACCATATATTTT. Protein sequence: CSVQGAENTIYF.

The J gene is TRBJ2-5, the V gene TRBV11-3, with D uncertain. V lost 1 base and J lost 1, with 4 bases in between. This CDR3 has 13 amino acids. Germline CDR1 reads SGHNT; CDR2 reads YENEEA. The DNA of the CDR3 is TGTGCCAGCAGCTTAGCGGTCCAAGAGACCCAGTACTTC. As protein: CASSLAVQETQYF.

The CDR3 nucleotides read TGTGCCAGCACCAACAGCCTATGGATCTCTGGAAACACCATATATTTT. It translates to CASTNSLWISGNTIYF. V gene TRBV7-6 combines with J gene TRBJ1-3; D is unresolved. There are 16 residues in the CDR3. V was trimmed by 7 bases and J by 0 bases, leaving 16 bases between them. The germline V gene encodes CDR1 SGHVS and CDR2 FNYEAQ.

The CDR3: CASSSGTFFTEAFF. CDR3 sequence (DNA): TGTGCCAGCAGTTCCGGGACATTCTTTACTGAAGCTTTCTTT. The chain carries TRBV28 and TRBJ1-1; a possible D gene is TRBD1 (6 bases). The CDR3 length is 14 residues. Trimming stripped 4 bases from V and 5 bases from J, with 14 bases between. Germline V gene lookup returns CDR1 MDHEN and CDR2 SYDVKM.

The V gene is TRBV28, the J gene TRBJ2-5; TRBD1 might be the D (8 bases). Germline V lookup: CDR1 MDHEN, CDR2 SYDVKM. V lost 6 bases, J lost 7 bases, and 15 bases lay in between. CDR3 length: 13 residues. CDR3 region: CASRPDREGTQYF. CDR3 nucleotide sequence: TGTGCCAGCAGGCCGGACAGGGAGGGGACCCAGTACTTC.

The DNA of the CDR3 is TGTGCCAGCAGCCAGACCCCAGGGATCGAGCAGTTCTTC. It yields the protein CASSQTPGIEQFF. The chain joins TRBV27 to TRBJ2-1; D might be TRBD1 (5 bases). The CDR3 runs 13 residues. CDR1 is MNHEY and CDR2 is SMNVEV in the germline V gene (reference sequence). V was cut by 6 bases and J by 10 bases, with 16 bases left in between.

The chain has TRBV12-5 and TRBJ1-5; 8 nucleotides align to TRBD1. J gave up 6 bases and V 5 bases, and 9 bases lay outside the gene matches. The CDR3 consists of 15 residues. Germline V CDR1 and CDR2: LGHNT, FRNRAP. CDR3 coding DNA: TGTGCTAGTGGTGGAACTCAGGGGGCGCGTCAGCCCCAGCATTTT. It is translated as CASGGTQGARQPQHF.

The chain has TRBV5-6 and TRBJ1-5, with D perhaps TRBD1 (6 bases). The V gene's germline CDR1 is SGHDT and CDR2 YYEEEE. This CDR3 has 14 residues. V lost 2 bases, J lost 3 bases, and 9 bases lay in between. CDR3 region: CASSLQGYNQPQHF. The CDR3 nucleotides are TGTGCCAGCAGCTTACAGGGCTACAATCAGCCCCAGCATTTT.

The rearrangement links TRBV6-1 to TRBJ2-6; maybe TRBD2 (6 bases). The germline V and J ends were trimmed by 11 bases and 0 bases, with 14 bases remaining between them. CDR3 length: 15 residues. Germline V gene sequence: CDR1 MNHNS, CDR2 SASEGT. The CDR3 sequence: CASNGGDSGANVLTF. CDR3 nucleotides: TGTGCCTCAAATGGCGGGGACTCTGGGGCCAACGTCCTGACTTTC.

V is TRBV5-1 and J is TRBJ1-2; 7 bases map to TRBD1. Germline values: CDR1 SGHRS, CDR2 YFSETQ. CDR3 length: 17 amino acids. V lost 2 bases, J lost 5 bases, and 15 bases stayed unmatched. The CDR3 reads CASSFYGRGSVFYGYTF. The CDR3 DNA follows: TGCGCCAGCAGCTTTTACGGCAGGGGGTCTGTTTTTTATGGCTACACCTTC.

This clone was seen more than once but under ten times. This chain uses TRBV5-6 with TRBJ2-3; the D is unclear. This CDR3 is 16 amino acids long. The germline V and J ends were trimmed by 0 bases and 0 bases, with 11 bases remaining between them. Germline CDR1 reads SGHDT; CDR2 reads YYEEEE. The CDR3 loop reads CASSLALAVSTDTQYF. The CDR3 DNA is TGTGCCAGCAGCTTGGCCCTGGCGGTCAGCACAGATACGCAGTATTTT.

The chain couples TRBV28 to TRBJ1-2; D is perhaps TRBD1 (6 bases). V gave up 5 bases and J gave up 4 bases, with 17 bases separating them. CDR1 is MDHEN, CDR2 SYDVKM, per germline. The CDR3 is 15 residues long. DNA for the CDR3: TGTGCCAGCAGTACCGGCGGGGGGCTAGGCTATGGCTACACCTTC. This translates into CASSTGGGLGYGYTF.

CDR3 sequence reads: CARRVAGGGPYNEQFF. CDR3 nucleotide sequence: TGTGCCAGAAGAGTCGCGGGGGGAGGGCCCTACAATGAGCAGTTCTTC. The chain links TRBV5-3 to TRBJ2-1; 8 nucleotides align to TRBD2. Being an ORF, TRBV5-3 has a function that is uncertain. The CDR3 has 16 amino acids. V lost 5 bases and J lost 2; bases outside the gene matches: 9.

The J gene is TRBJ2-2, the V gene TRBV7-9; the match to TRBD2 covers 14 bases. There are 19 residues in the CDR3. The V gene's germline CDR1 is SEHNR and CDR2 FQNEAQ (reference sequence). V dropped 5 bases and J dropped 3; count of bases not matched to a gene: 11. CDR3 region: CASSPGTSGGPRHTGELFF. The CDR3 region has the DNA TGTGCCAGCAGCCCAGGGACTAGCGGGGGCCCCAGACACACCGGGGAGCTGTTTTTT.

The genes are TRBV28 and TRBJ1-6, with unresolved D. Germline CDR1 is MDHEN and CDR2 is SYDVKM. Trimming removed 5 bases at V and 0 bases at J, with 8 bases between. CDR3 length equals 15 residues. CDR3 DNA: TGTGCCAGCAGTCTGGCGGGCTCCTATAATTCACCCCTCCACTTT. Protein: CASSLAGSYNSPLHF.

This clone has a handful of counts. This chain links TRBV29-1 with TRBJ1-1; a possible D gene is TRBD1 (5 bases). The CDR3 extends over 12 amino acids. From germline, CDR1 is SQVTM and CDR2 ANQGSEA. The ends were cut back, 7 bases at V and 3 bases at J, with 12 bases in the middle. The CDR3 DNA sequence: TGCAGCGCCGGGACTTGGGACACTGAAGCTTTCTTT. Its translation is CSAGTWDTEAFF.